This T cell receptor (beta chain) was recovered during a study of blood T cell repertoires in COVID-19. Whole-study context: COVID-19 samples collected from the United States, Italy and Spain covered acute and convalescent phases. PBMCs, B-cell-depleted T cells, or T cells were the source of the cDNA or gDNA that made up the material.

This clone is a singleton in its sample. Patients at the Seattle site were enrolled during active infection and followed longitudinally. Source study methods: Nucleated cell counts were estimated from reference gene primer amplification. Produced via immunoSEQ multiplex PCR; TCRdb's table is partial and in-frame only. V and J calls and clone size are given by that table; D and trimming were obtained from the DNA. The sample carries approximately 170,000 clones, less than 90% recorded once. The CDR3 loop spans 16 amino acids. The germline gives CDR1 DFQATT, CDR2 SNEGSKA (reference sequence). The J segment lost 0 bases and the V segment lost 3 bases, leaving 5 bases of the junction unmatched.

V and J are TRBV20-1 and TRBJ2-1, with 10 bases matching TRBD2. This receptor was identified in a woman between 65 and 79 years old with COVID-19, enrolled during active disease. Sequencing was done on a sample of peripheral blood. CDR3 DNA: TGCAGTGCTAGTTTCCTAGCGGGGGTCTCCTACAATGAGCAGTTCTTC. Its protein product is CSASFLAGVSYNEQFF.